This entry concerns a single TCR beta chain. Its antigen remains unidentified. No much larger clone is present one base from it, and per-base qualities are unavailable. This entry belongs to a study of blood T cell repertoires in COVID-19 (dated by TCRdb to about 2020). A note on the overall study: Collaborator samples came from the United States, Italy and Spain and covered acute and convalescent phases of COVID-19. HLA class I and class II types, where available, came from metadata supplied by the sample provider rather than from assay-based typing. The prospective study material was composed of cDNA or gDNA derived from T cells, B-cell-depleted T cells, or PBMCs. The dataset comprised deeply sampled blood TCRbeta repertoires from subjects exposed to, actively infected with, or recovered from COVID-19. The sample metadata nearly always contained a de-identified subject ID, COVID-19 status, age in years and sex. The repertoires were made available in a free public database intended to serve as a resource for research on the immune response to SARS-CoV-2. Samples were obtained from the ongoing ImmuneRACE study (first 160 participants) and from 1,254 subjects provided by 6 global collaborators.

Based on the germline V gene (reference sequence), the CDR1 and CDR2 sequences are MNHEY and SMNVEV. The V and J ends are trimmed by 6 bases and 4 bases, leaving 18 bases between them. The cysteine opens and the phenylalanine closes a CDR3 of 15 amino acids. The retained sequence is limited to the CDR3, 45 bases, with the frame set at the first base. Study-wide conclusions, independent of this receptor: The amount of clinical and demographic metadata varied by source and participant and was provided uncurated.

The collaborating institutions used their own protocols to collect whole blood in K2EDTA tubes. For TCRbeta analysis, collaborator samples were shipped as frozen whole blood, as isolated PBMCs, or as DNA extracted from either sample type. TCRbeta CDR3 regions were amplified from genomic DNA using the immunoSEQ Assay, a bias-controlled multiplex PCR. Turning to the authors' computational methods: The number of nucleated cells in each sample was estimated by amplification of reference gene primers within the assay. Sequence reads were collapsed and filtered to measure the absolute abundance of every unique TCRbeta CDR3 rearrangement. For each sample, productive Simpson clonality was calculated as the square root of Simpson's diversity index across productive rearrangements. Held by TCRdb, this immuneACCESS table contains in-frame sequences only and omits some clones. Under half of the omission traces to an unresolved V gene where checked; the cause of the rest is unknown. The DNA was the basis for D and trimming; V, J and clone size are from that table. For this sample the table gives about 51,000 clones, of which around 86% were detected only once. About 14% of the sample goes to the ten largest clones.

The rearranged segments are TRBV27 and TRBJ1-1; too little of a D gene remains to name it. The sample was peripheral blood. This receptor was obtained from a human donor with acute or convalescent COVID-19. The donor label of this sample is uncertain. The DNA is TGTGCCAGCAGCTCCCTCGGGTTACTGAGCACTGAAGCTTTCTTT. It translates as CASSSLGLLSTEAFF.